This T cell receptor (beta chain) originates from a study of low-dose radiotherapy and immunotherapy resistance in tumors (dated by TCRdb to between 2021 and 2024). Regarding the study in general: In Cohort 1, each fraction delivered 0.5 Gy every 2 weeks, and the prescribed total PTV dose was 6.5 Gy. For Cohort 2, the dose was 1 Gy per fraction given every two weeks, adding up to 13 Gy in total across 26 weeks. Patients were given nivolumab as a 240 mg flat dose every two weeks and ipilimumab at 1 mg/kg every six weeks, with both drugs delivered intravenously. Cyclophosphamide 200 mg/m2 was given intravenously every two weeks, one day before each radiation and immunotherapy administration. Starting on cycle 1 day 1, patients took 300 mg of aspirin by mouth once daily for four cycles. Superscript III and a set of TRAV- and TRBV-specific primers were used to synthesize first-strand cDNA, so that both TCRalpha and TCRbeta chains were covered. Randomization of trial participants into treatment groups was not performed. The translational analysis covered eight patients: three from the first dose cohort and the first five from the second dose cohort.

A distance of 20 bases separates the germline ends of V and J, which lose 5 bases and 4 bases respectively. Spanning cysteine to phenylalanine, the CDR3 consists of 16 amino acids. Just the 48-base CDR3 DNA is kept, in frame starting at base 1. Based on the germline V gene, the CDR1 and CDR2 sequences are MGHRA and YSYEKL. The time point label on this specimen signifies: after trial treatment. The sample's treatment or condition label is to be understood as: LDRT plus nivolumab, ipilimumab, low-dose cyclophosphamide and aspirin (RACIN trial). The donors came from RACIN, which was a single-arm phase I dose-escalation trial that paired nivolumab and ipilimumab with aspirin, low-dose cyclophosphamide and low-dose radiotherapy. Patients with advanced, TIL-negative solid tumors were considered eligible. Sequencing used an Illumina HiSeq 2500. TCRs were amplified with Phusion for 20 PCR cycles, with a constant-region primer paired with the adapter attached to the V primers. Isolated mRNA was amplified with the MessageAmp II aRNA Amplification Kit, using a roughly 16-hour in vitro transcription at 37°C. The Dynabeads mRNA DIRECT Purification Kit was used to isolate mRNA for TCR sequencing. Indexed Illumina adapters were added in a second Phusion PCR of roughly 23 cycles, and the PCR products were purified with AMPure XP beads. Per the original workflow: Custom Perl scripts were used to pool TCR sequences that encoded the same protein, to remove out-of-frame sequences, and to calculate the abundance of each clonotype. Any TCR sequence supported by only a single read was excluded from analysis. Shannon entropy, Gini index, clonality, richness, and the frequency of TCRs shared between repertoires were included as repertoire metrics. TCRdb applied fastp at Q25 and MiXCR to the public reads, then kept only in-frame beta chains. Merged by CDR3 protein, the rows form single entries marked with the most common genes and DNA. None of the V and J calls come from the authors' own analysis; TCRdb made them. This sample has some 53,000 distinct CDR3 sequences in its table, and around 35% of those were observed once. Of the sample, around 8% is held by the ten largest clones.

This clonotype was recorded at least ten times. Its antigen has not been determined. No per-base quality is available; no much larger clone lies one base away. This material consisted of PBMCs, taken after low-dose radiotherapy plus immunotherapy. This TCR derives from a male donor with rectosigmoid adenocarcinoma. The chain is assembled from TRBV4-1 and TRBJ1-1, with no confidently assigned D gene. CDR3 sequence: CASSAMYRPKGTEAFF. At the DNA level, the sequence is TGCGCCAGCAGCGCTATGTACCGGCCTAAGGGCACTGAAGCTTTCTTT.